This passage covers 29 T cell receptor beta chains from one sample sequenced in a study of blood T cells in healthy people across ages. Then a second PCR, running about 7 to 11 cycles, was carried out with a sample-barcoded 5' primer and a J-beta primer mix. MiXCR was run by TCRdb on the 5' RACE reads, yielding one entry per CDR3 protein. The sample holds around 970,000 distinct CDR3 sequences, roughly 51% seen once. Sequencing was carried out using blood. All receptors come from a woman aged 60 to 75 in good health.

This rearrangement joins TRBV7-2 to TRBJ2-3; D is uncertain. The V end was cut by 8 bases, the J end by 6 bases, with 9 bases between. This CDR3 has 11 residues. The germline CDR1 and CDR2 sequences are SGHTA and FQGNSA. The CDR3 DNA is TGTGCCAGCGGTAATTTGGATACGCAGTATTTT. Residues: CASGNLDTQYF.

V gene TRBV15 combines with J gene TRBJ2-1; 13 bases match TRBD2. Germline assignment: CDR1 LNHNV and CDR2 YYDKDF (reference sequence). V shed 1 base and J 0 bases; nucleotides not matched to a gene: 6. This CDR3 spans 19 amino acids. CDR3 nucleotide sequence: TGTGCCACCAGCAGAGGGGGACTAGCGGGACTGGACTCCTACAATGAGCAGTTCTTC. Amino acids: CATSRGGLAGLDSYNEQFF.

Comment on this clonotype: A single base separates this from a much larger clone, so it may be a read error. The CDR3 loop is CASSQDKLYGYTF. In DNA, the CDR3 is TGTGCCAGCAGTCAGGACAAGCTCTATGGCTACACCTTC. V gene TRBV2 combines with J gene TRBJ1-2, with D possibly being TRBD1 (5 bases). CDR1 and CDR2 from the germline V gene are SNHLY and FYNNEI. The CDR3 is made up of 13 amino acids. Trimming left V 5 bases short and J 4 bases short, with 11 bases between.

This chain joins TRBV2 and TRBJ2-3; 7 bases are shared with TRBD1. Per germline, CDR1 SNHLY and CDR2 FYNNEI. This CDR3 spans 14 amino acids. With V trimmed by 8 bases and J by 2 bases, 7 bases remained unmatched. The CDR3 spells CASSMGQNTDTQYF. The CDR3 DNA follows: TGTGCCAGCTCTATGGGACAGAACACAGATACGCAGTATTTT.

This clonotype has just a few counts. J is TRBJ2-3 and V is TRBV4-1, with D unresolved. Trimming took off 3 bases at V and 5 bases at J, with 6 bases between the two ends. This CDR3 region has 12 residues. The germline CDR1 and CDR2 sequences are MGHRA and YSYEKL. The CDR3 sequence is CASSHLQDTQYF. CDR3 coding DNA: TGCGCCAGCAGCCACTTGCAAGATACGCAGTATTTT.

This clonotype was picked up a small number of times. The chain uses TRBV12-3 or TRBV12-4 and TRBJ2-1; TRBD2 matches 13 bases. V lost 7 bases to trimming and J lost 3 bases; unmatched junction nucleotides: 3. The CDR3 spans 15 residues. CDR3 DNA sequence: TGTGCCAGCACCCGACTAGCGGGAGGCTACAATGAGCAGTTCTTC. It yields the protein CASTRLAGGYNEQFF.

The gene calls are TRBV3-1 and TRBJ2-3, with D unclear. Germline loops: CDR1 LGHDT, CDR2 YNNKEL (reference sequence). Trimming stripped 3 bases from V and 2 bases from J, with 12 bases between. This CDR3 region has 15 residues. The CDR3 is CASSHGELLTDTQYF. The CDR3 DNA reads TGTGCCAGCAGCCATGGCGAGCTCCTCACAGATACGCAGTATTTT.

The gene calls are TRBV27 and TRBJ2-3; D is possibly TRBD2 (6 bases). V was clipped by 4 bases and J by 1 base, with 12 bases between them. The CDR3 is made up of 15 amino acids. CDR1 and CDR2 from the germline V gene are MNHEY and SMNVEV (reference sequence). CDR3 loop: CASSCSLARTDTQYF. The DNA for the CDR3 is TGTGCCAGCAGTTGTAGTCTAGCGCGCACAGATACGCAGTATTTT.

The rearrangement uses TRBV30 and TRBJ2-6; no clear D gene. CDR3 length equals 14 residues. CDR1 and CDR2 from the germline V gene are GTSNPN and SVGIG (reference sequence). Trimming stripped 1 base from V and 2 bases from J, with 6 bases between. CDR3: CAWSARTGANVLTF. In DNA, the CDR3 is TGTGCCTGGAGTGCCAGGACTGGGGCCAACGTCCTGACTTTC.

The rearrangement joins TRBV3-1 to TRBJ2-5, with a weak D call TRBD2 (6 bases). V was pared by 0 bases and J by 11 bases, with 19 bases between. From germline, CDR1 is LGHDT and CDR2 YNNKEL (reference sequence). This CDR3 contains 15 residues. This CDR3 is CASSQDMWRGNEQYF. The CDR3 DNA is TGTGCCAGCAGCCAAGATATGTGGAGGGGCAATGAGCAGTACTTC.

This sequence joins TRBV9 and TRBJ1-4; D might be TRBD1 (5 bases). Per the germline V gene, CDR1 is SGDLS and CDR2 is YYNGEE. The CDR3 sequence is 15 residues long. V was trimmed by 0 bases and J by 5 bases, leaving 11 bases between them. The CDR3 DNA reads TGTGCCAGCAGCGTAGCGGGGGGTCAAAATGAAAAACTGTTTTTT. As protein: CASSVAGGQNEKLFF.

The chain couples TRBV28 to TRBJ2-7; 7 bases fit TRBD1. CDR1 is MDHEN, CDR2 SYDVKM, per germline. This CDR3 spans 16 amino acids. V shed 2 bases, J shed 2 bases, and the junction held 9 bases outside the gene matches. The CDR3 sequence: CASSLQPRTGTYEQYF. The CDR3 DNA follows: TGTGCCAGCAGTTTACAACCAAGGACAGGAACCTACGAGCAGTACTTC.

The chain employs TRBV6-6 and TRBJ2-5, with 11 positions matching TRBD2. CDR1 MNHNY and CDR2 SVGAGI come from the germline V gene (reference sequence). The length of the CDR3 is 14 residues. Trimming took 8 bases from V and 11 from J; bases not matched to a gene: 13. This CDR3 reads CASVGLAGGREQYF. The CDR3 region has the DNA TGTGCCAGCGTAGGATTAGCGGGAGGGCGAGAGCAGTACTTC.

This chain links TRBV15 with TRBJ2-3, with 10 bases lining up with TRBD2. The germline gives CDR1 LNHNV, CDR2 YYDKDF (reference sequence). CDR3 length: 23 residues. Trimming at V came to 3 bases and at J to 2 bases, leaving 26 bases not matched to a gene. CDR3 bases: TGTGCCACCAGCAGGCCAGCGTTCAGCGGGAGGGCTTACCGCCTCAGACTCACAGATACGCAGTATTTT. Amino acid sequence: CATSRPAFSGRAYRLRLTDTQYF.

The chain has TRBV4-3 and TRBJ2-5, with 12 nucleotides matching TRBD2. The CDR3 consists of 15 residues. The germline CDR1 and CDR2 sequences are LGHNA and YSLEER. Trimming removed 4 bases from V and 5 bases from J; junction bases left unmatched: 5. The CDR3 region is CASSLGTSGPETQYF. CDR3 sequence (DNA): TGCGCCAGCAGCCTCGGGACTAGCGGGCCCGAGACCCAGTACTTC.

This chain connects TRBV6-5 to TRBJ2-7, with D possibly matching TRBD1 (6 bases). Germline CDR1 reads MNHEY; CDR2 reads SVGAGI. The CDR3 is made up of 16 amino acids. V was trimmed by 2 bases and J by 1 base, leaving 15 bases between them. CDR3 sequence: CASSYAPLDRSYEQYF. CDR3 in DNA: TGTGCCAGCAGTTACGCTCCACTCGACAGGTCCTACGAGCAGTACTTC.

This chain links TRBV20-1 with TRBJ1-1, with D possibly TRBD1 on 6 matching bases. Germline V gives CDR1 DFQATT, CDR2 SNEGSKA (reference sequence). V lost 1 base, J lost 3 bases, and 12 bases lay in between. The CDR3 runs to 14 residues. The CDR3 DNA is TGCAGTGCTAGAGTTTACAGGGAGTACACTGAAGCTTTCTTT. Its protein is CSARVYREYTEAFF.

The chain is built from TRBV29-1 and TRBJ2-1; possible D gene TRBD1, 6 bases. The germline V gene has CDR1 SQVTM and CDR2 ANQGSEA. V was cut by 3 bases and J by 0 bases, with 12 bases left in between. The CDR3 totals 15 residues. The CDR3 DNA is TGCAGCGTTGAGGGGGCAGACTTCTCCTACAATGAGCAGTTCTTC. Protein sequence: CSVEGADFSYNEQFF.

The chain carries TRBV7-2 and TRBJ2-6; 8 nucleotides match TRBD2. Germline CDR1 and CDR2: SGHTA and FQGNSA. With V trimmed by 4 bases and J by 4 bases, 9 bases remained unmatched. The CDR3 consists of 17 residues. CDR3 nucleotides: TGTGCCAGCAGCTATCAGAGCGGGAGTCTGGGGGCCAACGTCCTGACTTTC. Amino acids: CASSYQSGSLGANVLTF. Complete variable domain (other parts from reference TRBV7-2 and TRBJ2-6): GAGVSQSPSNKVTEKGKDVELRCDPISGHTALYWYRQSLGQGLEFLIYFQGNSAPDKSGLPSDRFSAERTGGSVSTLTIQRTQQEDSAVYLCASSYQSGSLGANVLTFGAGSRLTVL.

The CDR3 nucleotides are TGTGCCAGCGGAACAGGGCTCACAGATACGCAGTATTTT. Amino acid sequence: CASGTGLTDTQYF. The rearrangement uses TRBV11-3 and TRBJ2-3; perhaps TRBD1 as D (6 bases). The V gene lost 8 bases and the J gene lost 2 bases, with 11 bases spanning the gap. The CDR3 has 13 amino acids. Germline assignment: CDR1 SGHNT and CDR2 YENEEA.

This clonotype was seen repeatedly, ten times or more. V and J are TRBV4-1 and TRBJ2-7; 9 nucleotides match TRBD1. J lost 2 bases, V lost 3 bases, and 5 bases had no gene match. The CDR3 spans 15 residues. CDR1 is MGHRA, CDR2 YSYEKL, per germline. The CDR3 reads CASSHSTGGPYEQYF. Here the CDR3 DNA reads TGCGCCAGCAGCCACTCGACAGGGGGTCCCTACGAGCAGTACTTC.

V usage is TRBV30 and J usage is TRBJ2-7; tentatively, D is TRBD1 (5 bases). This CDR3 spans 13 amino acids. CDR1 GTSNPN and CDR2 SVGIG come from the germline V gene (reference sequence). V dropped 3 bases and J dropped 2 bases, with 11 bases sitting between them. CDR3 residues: CAWRRTGTYEQYF. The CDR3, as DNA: TGTGCCTGGAGGCGTACAGGTACCTACGAGCAGTACTTC.

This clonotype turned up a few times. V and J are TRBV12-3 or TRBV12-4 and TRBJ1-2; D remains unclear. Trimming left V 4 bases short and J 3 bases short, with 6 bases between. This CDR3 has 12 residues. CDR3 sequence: CASSWLDYGYTF. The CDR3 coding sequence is TGTGCCAGCAGTTGGCTCGACTATGGCTACACCTTC.

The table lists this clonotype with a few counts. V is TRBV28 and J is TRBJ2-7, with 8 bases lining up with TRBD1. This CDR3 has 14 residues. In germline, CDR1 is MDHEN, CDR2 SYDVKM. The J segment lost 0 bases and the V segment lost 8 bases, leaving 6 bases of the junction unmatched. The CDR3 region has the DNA TGTGCCAGCGTACGACAGGGGTCCTCCTACGAGCAGTACTTC. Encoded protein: CASVRQGSSYEQYF.

CDR3 sequence: CASSPQEDRVYGYTF. The CDR3 DNA reads TGTGCCAGCTCACCACAGGAAGACAGGGTTTATGGCTACACCTTC. The chain employs TRBV18 and TRBJ1-2, with 7 bases matching TRBD1. V dropped 1 base and J dropped 5; count of bases not matched to a gene: 7. The germline CDR1 and CDR2 sequences are KGHSH and LQKENI. The CDR3 spans 15 residues.

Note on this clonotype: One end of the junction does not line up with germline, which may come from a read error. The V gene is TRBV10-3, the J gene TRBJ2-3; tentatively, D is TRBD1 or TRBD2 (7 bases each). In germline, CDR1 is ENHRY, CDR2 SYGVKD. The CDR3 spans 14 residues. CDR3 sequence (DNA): TGTGCCACCGGGGAGCGGGACAGCACAGATACGCGGTATTTT. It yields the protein CATGERDSTDTRYF.

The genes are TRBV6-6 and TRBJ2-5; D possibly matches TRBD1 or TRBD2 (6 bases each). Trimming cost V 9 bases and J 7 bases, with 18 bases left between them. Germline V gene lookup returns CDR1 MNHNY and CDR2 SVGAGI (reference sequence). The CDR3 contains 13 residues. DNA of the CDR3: TGTGCCAGTGTAGAGGGGGGCGTCGGGACCCAGTACTTC. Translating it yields CASVEGGVGTQYF.

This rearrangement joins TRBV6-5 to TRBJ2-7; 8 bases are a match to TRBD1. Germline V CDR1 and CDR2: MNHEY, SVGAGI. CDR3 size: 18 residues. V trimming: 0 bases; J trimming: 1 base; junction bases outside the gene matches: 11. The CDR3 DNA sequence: TGTGCCAGCAGTTACTCCCCTCCTACAGGGGGATTTTCCTACGAGCAGTACTTC. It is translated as CASSYSPPTGGFSYEQYF.

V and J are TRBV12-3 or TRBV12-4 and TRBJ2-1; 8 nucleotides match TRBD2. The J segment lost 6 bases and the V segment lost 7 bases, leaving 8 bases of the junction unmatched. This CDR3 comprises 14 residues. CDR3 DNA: TGTGCCAGCACATCTCGGACTAGCTCCAATGAGCAGTTCTTC. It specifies CASTSRTSSNEQFF.